This T cell receptor (beta chain) was obtained from a study of blood T cell repertoires in COVID-19. Authors' analysis steps: Quantification of nucleated cells was approximated via reference gene primer amplification. Repertoires were generated with immunoSEQ multiplex PCR, while TCRdb's copy carries only in-frame clones and drops some. The V and J calls and the clone size are those of that table, but D and trimming were determined from the DNA. The table shows about 68,000 clones, with roughly 80% occurring only once. Sequencing was carried out using peripheral blood. This sequence was found in a human donor in a cohort sampled during active COVID-19.

The CDR3 coding sequence is TGTGCCAGCAGCGAAAGTAGCGGGGGTTACTTAGATACGCAGTATTTT. Its translation: CASSESSGGYLDTQYF. The chain couples TRBV5-6 to TRBJ2-3; 9 nucleotides agree with TRBD2. Germline-derived CDR1 and CDR2 are SGHDT and YYEEEE. V lost 4 bases, J lost 5 bases, and 11 bases stayed unmatched. This CDR3 is 16 amino acids long.